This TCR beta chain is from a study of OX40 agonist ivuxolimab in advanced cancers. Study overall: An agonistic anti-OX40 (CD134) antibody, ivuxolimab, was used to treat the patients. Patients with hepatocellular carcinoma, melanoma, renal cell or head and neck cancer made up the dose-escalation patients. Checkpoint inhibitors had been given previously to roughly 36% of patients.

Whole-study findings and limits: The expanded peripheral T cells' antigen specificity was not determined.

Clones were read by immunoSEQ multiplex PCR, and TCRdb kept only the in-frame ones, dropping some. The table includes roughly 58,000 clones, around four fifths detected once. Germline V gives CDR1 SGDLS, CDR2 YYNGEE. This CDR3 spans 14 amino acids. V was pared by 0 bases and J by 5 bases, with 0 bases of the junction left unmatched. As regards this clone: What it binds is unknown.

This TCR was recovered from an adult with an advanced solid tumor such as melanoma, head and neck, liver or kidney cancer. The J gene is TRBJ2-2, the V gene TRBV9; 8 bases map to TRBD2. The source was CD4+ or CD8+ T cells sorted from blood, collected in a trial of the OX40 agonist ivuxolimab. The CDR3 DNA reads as TGTGCCAGCAGCGTAGCTAGCGGGACCGGGGAGCTGTTTTTT. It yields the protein CASSVASGTGELFF.